These 6 T cell receptor beta chains originate from one sample sequenced in a study of post-analysis software for immune sequencing data. The study's findings and limits: Four or five TRBV segments, including TRBV5-6, TRBV5-1 and TRBV20-1, were more frequent in patients than controls.

Sequencing libraries made from TCR beta cDNA carried unique molecular identifiers. A single record per CDR3 protein comes from TCRdb applying MiXCR to the PCR reads. This table has around 770,000 distinct CDR3 sequences, 46% appearing once. For these TCRs, the target antigens are not known. Specimen: blood. The receptors originated from a girl aged 5-17 years with multiple sclerosis.

In this sample, this clonotype turned up a few times. The rearrangement links TRBV12-3 or TRBV12-4 to TRBJ2-4; TRBD1 aligns across 7 bases. Losses at the gene ends were 5 bases for V and 2 bases for J; bases not matched to a gene: 9. CDR3 length: 16 amino acids. The CDR3, as DNA: TGTGCCAGCAGTCCCGACAGGGTCTTATCCAAAAACATTCAGTACTTC. Its translation is CASSPDRVLSKNIQYF.

This sequence joins TRBV20-1 and TRBJ2-1; D perhaps matches TRBD2 (6 bases). The V end was cut by 2 bases, the J end by 0 bases, with 14 bases between. Germline V CDR1 and CDR2: DFQATT, SNEGSKA (reference sequence). The CDR3 loop spans 16 amino acids. The CDR3 sequence: CSARPTSLPSYNEQFF. CDR3 DNA: TGCAGTGCTAGACCCACTAGCCTACCCTCCTACAATGAGCAGTTCTTC.

A few counts support this clonotype. J is TRBJ2-7 and V is TRBV20-1; possible D gene TRBD1, 5 bases. Trimming left V 4 bases short and J 2 bases short, with 12 bases between. CDR1 and CDR2 from the germline V gene are DFQATT and SNEGSKA (reference sequence). This CDR3 has 13 amino acids. CDR3 bases: TGCAGTGCTACGACAGCCAGTGCCTACGAGCAGTACTTC. Protein product: CSATTASAYEQYF.

This sequence joins TRBV29-1 and TRBJ1-1, with D possibly matching TRBD1 (5 bases). This CDR3 has 12 residues. Between the trimmed V and J ends, which lost 4 bases and 3 bases, there was a span of 9 bases. Germline CDR1 is SQVTM and CDR2 is ANQGSEA. In DNA, the CDR3 is TGCAGCGTTGTCTGGGACTACACTGAAGCTTTCTTT. The encoded protein is CSVVWDYTEAFF.

This clonotype was counted only a few times. The CDR3 loop is CASSLKGPTYNEQFF. DNA for the CDR3: TGTGCCAGCAGCTTAAAGGGCCCCACTTACAATGAGCAGTTCTTC. The chain couples TRBV7-9 to TRBJ2-1; D is unresolved. CDR1 is SEHNR, CDR2 FQNEAQ, per germline (reference sequence). There are 15 residues in the CDR3. V shed 2 bases and J shed 4 bases, with 12 bases lying between them.

The J gene is TRBJ1-2, the V gene TRBV2, with unresolved D. The CDR3 totals 14 residues. Germline CDR1 and CDR2: SNHLY and FYNNEI. Deletions cut 4 bases from V and 0 bases from J, with 9 bases between. This CDR3 is CASSGVTPNYGYTF. CDR3 DNA sequence: TGTGCCAGCAGTGGGGTGACCCCTAACTATGGCTACACCTTC.